Following are 5 T cell receptor beta chains from one sample sequenced in a study of cytomegalovirus exposure and HLA in healthy donors. PCR employed 60 Vbeta and 13 Jbeta primers. Only in-frame clones appear in the TCRdb table, and some are missing; sequencing was by immunoSEQ multiplex PCR. The sample includes roughly 200,000 clones, 81% of them seen just once. The sequenced sample was PBMCs. The receptors here all came from a man in his forties in good health and CMV-seropositive.

The rearrangement uses TRBV7-2 and TRBJ2-3; perhaps TRBD1 as D (6 bases). With 4 bases removed from V and 5 bases from J, the gap between germline ends came to 10 bases. The CDR3 covers 13 residues. Germline lookup yields CDR1 SGHTA and CDR2 FQGNSA. The CDR3 coding sequence is TGTGCCAGCAGCTACTCCAGGGGAGATACGCAGTATTTT. Its translation: CASSYSRGDTQYF.

V and J are TRBV25-1 and TRBJ1-3; no definite D call. Germline CDR1 MGHDK, CDR2 SYGVNS. This CDR3 is 11 amino acids long. V was cut by 5 bases and J by 3 bases, with 2 bases left in between. CDR3 in DNA: TGTGCCAGCAGTCTTGGAAACACCATATATTTT. Translating gives CASSLGNTIYF.

The rearrangement links TRBV30 to TRBJ2-5, with a possible D match to TRBD1 (5 bases). The CDR3 totals 14 residues. Looked up from germline, CDR1 is GTSNPN and CDR2 is SVGIG (reference sequence). V was trimmed by 0 bases and J by 0 bases, leaving 8 bases between them. The CDR3 reads CAWSVPDNQETQYF. DNA for the CDR3: TGTGCCTGGAGTGTACCGGACAACCAAGAGACCCAGTACTTC.

This clone was detected a few times. The chain links TRBV5-6 to TRBJ1-2; maybe TRBD1 (5 bases). CDR3 length: 14 amino acids. From germline, CDR1 is SGHDT and CDR2 YYEEEE. V was clipped by 4 bases and J by 1 base, with 11 bases between them. The CDR3 nucleotides are TGTGCCAGCAGCCGGGGGGAATATAACTATGGCTACACCTTC. Amino acid sequence: CASSRGEYNYGYTF.

The V call is TRBV5-4, the J call TRBJ2-7, with D maybe TRBD1 (5 bases). The V end was cut by 1 base, the J end by 2 bases, with 10 bases between. There are 14 residues in the CDR3. From germline, CDR1 is SGHNT and CDR2 YYREEE (reference sequence). CDR3 loop: CASSLSGQTYEQYF. The CDR3 DNA reads as TGTGCCAGCAGCTTGTCTGGACAAACCTACGAGCAGTACTTC.